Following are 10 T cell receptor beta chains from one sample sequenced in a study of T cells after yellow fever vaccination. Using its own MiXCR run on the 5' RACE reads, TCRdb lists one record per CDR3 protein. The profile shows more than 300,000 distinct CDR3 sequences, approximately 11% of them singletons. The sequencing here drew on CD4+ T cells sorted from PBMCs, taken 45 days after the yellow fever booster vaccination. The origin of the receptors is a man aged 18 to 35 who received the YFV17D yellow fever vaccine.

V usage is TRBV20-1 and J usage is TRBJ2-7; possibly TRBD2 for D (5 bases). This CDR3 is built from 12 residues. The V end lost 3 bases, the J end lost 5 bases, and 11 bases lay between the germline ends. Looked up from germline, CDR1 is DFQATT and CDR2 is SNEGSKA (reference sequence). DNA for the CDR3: TGCAGTGCTAGGGCGGGCGGCGACGAGCAGTACTTC. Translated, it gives CSARAGGDEQYF.

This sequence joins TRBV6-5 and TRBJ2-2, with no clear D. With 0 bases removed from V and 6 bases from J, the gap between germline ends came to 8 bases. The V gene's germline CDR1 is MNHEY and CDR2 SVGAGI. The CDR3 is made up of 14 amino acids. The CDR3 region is CASSYSFTAGELFF. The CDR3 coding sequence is TGTGCCAGCAGTTACTCATTTACGGCCGGGGAGCTGTTTTTT.

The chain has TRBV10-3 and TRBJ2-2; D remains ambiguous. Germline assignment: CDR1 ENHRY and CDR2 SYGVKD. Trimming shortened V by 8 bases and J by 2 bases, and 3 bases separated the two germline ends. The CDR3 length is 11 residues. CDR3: CAIGNTGELFF. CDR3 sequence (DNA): TGTGCCATCGGTAACACCGGGGAGCTGTTTTTT.

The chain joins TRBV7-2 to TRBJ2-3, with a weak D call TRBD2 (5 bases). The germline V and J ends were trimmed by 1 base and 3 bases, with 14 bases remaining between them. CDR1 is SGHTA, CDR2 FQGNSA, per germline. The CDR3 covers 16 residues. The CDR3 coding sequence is TGTGCCAGCAGCTTAGGGGCGGGCTGGATGACAGATACGCAGTATTTT. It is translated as CASSLGAGWMTDTQYF.

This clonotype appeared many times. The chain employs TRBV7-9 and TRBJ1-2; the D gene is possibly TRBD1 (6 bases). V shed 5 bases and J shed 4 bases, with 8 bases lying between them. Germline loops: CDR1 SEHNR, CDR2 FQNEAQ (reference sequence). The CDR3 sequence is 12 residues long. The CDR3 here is CASSPDSYGYTF. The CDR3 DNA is TGTGCCAGCAGCCCGGACAGCTATGGCTACACCTTC.

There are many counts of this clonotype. The CDR3 region is CSADTGGGGNQPQHF. Here the CDR3 DNA reads TGCAGTGCCGACACAGGGGGGGGTGGCAATCAGCCCCAGCATTTT. This chain links TRBV20-1 with TRBJ1-5; 8 bases match TRBD1. The germline CDR1 and CDR2 sequences are DFQATT and SNEGSKA (reference sequence). Trimming cost V 6 bases and J 2 bases; bases outside gene matches: 9. The CDR3 extends over 15 amino acids.

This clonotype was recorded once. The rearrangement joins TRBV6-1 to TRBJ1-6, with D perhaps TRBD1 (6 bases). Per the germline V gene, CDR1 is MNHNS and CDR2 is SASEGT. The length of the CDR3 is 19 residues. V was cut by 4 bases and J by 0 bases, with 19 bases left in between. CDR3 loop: CASSAPGHQPFSYNSPLHF. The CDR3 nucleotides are TGTGCCAGCAGTGCCCCGGGACACCAACCTTTCTCCTATAATTCACCCCTCCACTTT.

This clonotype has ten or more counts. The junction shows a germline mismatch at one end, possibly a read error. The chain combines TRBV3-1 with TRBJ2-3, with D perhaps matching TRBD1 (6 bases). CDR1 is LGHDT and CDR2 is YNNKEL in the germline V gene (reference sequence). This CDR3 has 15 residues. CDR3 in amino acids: CASSQGSSTLGAGAF. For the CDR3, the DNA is TGTGCCAGCTCCCAGGGCTCTTCGACCTTGGGGGCGGGTGCTTTT.

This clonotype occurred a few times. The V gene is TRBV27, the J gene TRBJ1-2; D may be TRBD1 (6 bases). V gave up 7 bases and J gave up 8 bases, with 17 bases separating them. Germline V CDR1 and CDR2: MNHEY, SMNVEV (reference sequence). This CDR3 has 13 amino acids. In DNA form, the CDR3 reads TGTGCCAGCAAACCACGGGGGCAGGGGGGCTACACCTTC. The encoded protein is CASKPRGQGGYTF.

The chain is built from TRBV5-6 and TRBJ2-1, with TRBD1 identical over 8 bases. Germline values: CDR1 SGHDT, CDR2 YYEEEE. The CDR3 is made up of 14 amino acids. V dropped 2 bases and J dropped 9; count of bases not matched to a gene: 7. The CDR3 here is CASSFDRGTGEQFF. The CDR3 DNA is TGTGCCAGCAGCTTCGACAGGGGAACGGGTGAGCAGTTCTTC.